These 13 T cell receptor beta chains originate from one sample sequenced in a study of identical twins. One entry per CDR3 protein results from TCRdb running MiXCR on the 5' RACE reads. The sample has just under 650,000 distinct CDR3 sequences; under 8.5% are singletons. This same sample was also part of a study on yellow fever vaccine responses in identical twins.

The sequencing sample was made of PBMCs. These receptors were obtained from a woman between 18 and 29 years old in good health.

This clonotype was seen ten or more times. The J gene is TRBJ1-1, the V gene TRBV5-1; unclear D gene. The ends were cut back, 5 bases at V and 1 base at J, with 6 bases in the middle. The CDR3 extends over 12 amino acids. Germline V CDR1 and CDR2: SGHRS, YFSETQ. CDR3 in DNA: TGCGCCAGCAGGGCAGGGAACACTGAAGCTTTCTTT. It translates to CASRAGNTEAFF.

V is TRBV20-1 and J is TRBJ2-2, with 10 bases identical to TRBD2. This CDR3 is built from 16 residues. Germline assignment: CDR1 DFQATT and CDR2 SNEGSKA (reference sequence). V was clipped by 0 bases and J by 3 bases; unmatched bases: 4. The CDR3 is CSARETSGTYTGELFF. The CDR3 DNA reads TGCAGTGCTAGAGAAACTAGCGGGACTTACACCGGGGAGCTGTTTTTT.

The rearrangement links TRBV2 to TRBJ1-2, with D perhaps TRBD1 (6 bases). CDR1 and CDR2 (germline): SNHLY, FYNNEI. The CDR3 length is 15 residues. The V gene lost 3 bases and the J gene lost 4 bases, with 15 bases spanning the gap. The CDR3 sequence is CASSDLWGRSYGYTF. The CDR3 DNA reads TGTGCCAGCAGTGACCTGTGGGGGCGCAGCTATGGCTACACCTTC.

This clonotype came up a few times. The chain employs TRBV29-1 and TRBJ2-7; 8 nucleotides align to TRBD2. Per the germline V gene, CDR1 is SQVTM and CDR2 is ANQGSEA. The ends lost 2 bases at V and 1 base at J; junction bases unmatched: 4. This CDR3 comprises 14 residues. CDR3 sequence (DNA): TGCAGCGTTGAAATGGCTAGCGGGTCCTACGAGCAGTACTTC. This gives the protein CSVEMASGSYEQYF.

This clonotype was recorded many times. The chain carries TRBV15 and TRBJ1-4; D gene uncertain. Germline lookup yields CDR1 LNHNV and CDR2 YYDKDF (reference sequence). The CDR3 has 14 residues. The V end lost 0 bases, the J end lost 5 bases, and 7 bases lay between the germline ends. The CDR3 region has the DNA TGTGCCACCAGCAGAGATGGGGAAAATGAAAAACTGTTTTTT. Translation: CATSRDGENEKLFF.

This clonotype has just a few counts. The V call is TRBV4-1, the J call TRBJ2-1; the match to TRBD2 covers 10 bases. CDR3 size: 16 residues. The ends lost 4 bases at V and 0 bases at J; junction bases unmatched: 3. Germline-derived CDR1 and CDR2 are MGHRA and YSYEKL. Here the CDR3 reads CASSRLAGSSYNEQFF. CDR3 coding DNA: TGCGCCAGCAGCCGACTAGCGGGTAGCTCCTACAATGAGCAGTTCTTC.

This clonotype has a count of ten or more. V and J are TRBV10-3 and TRBJ2-7, with 11 bases aligning to TRBD1. The ends lost 2 bases at V and 1 base at J; junction bases unmatched: 4. The length of the CDR3 is 16 residues. Per the germline V gene, CDR1 is ENHRY and CDR2 is SYGVKD. The CDR3 here is CAISEPGQGASYEQYF. CDR3 sequence (DNA): TGTGCCATCAGTGAGCCAGGACAGGGGGCATCCTACGAGCAGTACTTC.

This clonotype was counted ten times or more. The V call is TRBV4-1, the J call TRBJ1-1, with 12 bases identical to TRBD1. The CDR3 spans 14 residues. The trim removed 5 bases at V and 10 bases at J, leaving 8 bases unmatched. Germline CDR1 and CDR2: MGHRA and YSYEKL. The CDR3 sequence: CASSSLGDRGPAFF. DNA for the CDR3: TGCGCCAGCAGCTCTCTAGGGGACAGGGGGCCAGCTTTCTTT.

Ten or more counts support this clonotype. This chain links TRBV12-5 with TRBJ1-1, with D hard to call. CDR1 and CDR2 (germline): LGHNT, FRNRAP. The CDR3 has 13 amino acids. Trimming removed 1 base at V and 1 base at J, with 4 bases between. Here the CDR3 reads CASGLATNTEAFF. CDR3 bases: TGTGCTAGTGGTTTGGCAACGAACACTGAAGCTTTCTTT.

This clonotype was recorded at least ten times. The rearrangement joins TRBV12-3 or TRBV12-4 to TRBJ2-1; no clear D gene. The V end was cut by 3 bases, the J end by 2 bases, with 8 bases between. This CDR3 has 14 residues. The CDR3 bases are TGTGCCAGCAGTTTTGGCAGCCCCTACAATGAGCAGTTCTTC. Protein: CASSFGSPYNEQFF.

This clonotype was counted many times. The chain is built from TRBV12-3 or TRBV12-4 and TRBJ1-1; 7 positions agree with TRBD1. V trimming: 5 bases; J trimming: 0 bases; junction bases outside the gene matches: 3. The CDR3 has 14 residues. The CDR3 bases are TGTGCCAGCAGTAAGGGACAGATGAACACTGAAGCTTTCTTT. Translation gives CASSKGQMNTEAFF.

This clonotype was found many times. The chain employs TRBV12-3 or TRBV12-4 and TRBJ1-5, with a weak D call TRBD1 (5 bases). The CDR3 loop spans 12 amino acids. Trimming shortened V by 6 bases and J by 6 bases, and 9 bases separated the two germline ends. The CDR3 loop reads CASSPRGQPQHF. DNA of the CDR3: TGTGCCAGCAGCCCTAGGGGTCAGCCCCAGCATTTT.

The chain recombines TRBV11-2 with TRBJ2-1; 7 bases map to TRBD2. The CDR3 has 16 amino acids. Germline V CDR1 and CDR2: SGHAT, FQNNGV. The junction had 12 bases not matched to a gene; V was cut back by 5 bases and J by 5 bases. Here the CDR3 DNA reads TGTGCCAGCAGCCGTTTTGTGGCGGGGGACCACAATGAGCAGTTCTTC. Protein sequence: CASSRFVAGDHNEQFF.